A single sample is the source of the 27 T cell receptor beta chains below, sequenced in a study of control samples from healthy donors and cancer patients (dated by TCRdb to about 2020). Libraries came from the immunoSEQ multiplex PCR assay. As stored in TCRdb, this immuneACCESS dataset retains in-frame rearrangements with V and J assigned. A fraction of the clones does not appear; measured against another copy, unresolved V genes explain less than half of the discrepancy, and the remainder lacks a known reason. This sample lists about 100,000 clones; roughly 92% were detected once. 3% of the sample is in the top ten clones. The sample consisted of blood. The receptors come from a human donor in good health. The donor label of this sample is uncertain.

The CDR3 DNA sequence: TGTGCCAGCAGCGCACGACAGGGAAGTTTTGAGACCCAGTACTTC. Its translation: CASSARQGSFETQYF. The chain uses TRBV3-1 (or the pseudogene TRBV3-2) and TRBJ2-5; 7 nucleotides line up with TRBD1. CDR3 length equals 15 residues. V lost 5 bases, J lost 5 bases, and 11 bases stayed unmatched. Looked up from germline, CDR1 is LGHDT and CDR2 is YNNKEL (reference sequence).

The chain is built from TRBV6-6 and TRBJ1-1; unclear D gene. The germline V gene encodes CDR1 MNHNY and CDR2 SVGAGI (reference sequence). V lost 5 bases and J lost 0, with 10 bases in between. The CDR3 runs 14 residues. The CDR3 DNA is TGTGCCAGCAGTGCCGAACAGTTGAACACTGAAGCTTTCTTT. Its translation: CASSAEQLNTEAFF.

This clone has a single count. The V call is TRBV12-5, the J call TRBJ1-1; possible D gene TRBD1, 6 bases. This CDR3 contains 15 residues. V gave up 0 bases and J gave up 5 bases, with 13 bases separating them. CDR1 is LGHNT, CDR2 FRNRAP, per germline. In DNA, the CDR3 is TGTGCTAGTGGTTTGGTAGGGGGGGCGTGGACTGAAGCTTTCTTT. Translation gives CASGLVGGAWTEAFF.

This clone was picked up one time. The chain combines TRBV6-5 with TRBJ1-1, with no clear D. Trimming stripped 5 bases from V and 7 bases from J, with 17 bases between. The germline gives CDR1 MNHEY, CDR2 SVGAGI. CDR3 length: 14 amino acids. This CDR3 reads CASSLSNRYFEAFF. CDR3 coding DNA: TGTGCCAGCAGTCTCTCTAACCGGTACTTTGAAGCTTTCTTT.

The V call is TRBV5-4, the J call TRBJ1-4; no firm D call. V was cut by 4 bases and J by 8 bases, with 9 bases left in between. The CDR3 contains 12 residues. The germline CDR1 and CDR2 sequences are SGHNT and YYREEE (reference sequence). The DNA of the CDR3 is TGTGCCAGCAGCAGGGAACGGGAAAAACTGTTTTTT. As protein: CASSREREKLFF.

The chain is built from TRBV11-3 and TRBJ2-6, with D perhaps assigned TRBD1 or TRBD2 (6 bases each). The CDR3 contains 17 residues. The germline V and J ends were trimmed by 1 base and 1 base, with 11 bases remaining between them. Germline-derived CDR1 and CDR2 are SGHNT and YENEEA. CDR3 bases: TGTGCCAGCAGCTTAGGAGGGGGGAGATCTGGGGCCAACGTCCTGACTTTC. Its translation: CASSLGGGRSGANVLTF.

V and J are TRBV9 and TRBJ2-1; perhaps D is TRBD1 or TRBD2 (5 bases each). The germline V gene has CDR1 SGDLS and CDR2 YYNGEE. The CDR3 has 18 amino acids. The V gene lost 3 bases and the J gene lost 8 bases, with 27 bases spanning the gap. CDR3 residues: CASSGDLLGRRNIDEQFF. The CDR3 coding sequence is TGTGCCAGCAGCGGGGACCTCTTGGGCCGGCGAAATATCGATGAGCAGTTCTTC.

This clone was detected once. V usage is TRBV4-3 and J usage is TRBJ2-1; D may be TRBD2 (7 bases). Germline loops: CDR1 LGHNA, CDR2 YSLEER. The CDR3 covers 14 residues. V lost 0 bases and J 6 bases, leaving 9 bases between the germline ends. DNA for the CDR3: TGCGCCAGCAGCCAAGACGGGGGGCTCAATGAGCAGTTCTTC. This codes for CASSQDGGLNEQFF.

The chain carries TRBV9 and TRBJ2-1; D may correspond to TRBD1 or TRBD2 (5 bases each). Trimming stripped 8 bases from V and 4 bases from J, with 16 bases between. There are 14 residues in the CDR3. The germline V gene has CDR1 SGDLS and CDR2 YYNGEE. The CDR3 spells CASGSGRTYNEQFF. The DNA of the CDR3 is TGTGCCAGTGGATCGGGACGGACTTACAATGAGCAGTTCTTC.

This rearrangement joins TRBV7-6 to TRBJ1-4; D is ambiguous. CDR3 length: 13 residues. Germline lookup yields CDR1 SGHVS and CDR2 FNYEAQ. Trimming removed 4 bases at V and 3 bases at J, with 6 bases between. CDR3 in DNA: TGTGCCAGCAGCTCCCCCCCTAATGAAAAACTGTTTTTT. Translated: CASSSPPNEKLFF.

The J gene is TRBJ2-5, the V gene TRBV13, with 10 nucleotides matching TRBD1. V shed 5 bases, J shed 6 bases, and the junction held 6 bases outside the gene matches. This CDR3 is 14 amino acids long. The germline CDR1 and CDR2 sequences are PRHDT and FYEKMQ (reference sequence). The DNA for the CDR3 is TGTGCCAGCAGCCTCCGGGACAGGGGACAGACCCAGTACTTC. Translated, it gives CASSLRDRGQTQYF.

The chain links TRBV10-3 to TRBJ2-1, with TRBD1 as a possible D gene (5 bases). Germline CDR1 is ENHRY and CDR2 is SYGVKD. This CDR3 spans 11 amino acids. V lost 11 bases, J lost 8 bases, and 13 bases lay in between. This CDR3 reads CAAQGVDEQFF. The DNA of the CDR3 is TGTGCCGCTCAGGGTGTCGATGAGCAGTTCTTC.

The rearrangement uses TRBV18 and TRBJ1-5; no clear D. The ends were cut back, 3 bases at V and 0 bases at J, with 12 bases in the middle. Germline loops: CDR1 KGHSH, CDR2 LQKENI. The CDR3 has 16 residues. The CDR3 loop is CASSPSAGDSNQPQHF. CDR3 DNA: TGTGCCAGCTCACCCTCAGCTGGAGATAGCAATCAGCCCCAGCATTTT.

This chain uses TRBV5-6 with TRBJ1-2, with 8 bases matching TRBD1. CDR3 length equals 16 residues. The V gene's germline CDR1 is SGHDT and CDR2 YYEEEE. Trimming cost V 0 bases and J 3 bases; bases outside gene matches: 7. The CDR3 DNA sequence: TGTGCCAGCAGCTTGGCCGGGACAGGAATAGACTATGGCTACACCTTC. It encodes CASSLAGTGIDYGYTF.

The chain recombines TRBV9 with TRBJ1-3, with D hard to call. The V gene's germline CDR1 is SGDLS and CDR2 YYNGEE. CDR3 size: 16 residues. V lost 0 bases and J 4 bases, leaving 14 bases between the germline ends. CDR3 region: CASSVVASLSGNTIYF. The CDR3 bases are TGTGCCAGCAGCGTAGTAGCGTCCCTCTCCGGAAACACCATATATTTT.

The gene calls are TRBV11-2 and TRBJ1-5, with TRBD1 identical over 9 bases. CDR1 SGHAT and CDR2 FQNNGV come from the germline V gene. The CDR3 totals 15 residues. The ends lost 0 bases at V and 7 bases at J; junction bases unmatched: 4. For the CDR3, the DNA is TGTGCCAGCAGCTTAGAGACAGGGGGAACACAGCCCCAGCATTTT. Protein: CASSLETGGTQPQHF.

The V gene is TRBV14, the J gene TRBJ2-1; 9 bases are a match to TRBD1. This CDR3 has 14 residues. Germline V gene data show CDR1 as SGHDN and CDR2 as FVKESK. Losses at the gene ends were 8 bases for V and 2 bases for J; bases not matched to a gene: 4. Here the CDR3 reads CASDRGSTYNEQFF. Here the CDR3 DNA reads TGTGCCAGCGACAGGGGGTCTACCTACAATGAGCAGTTCTTC. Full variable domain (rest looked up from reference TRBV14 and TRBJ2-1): EAGVTQFPSHSVIEKGQTVTLRCDPISGHDNLYWYRRVMGKEIKFLLHFVKESKQDESGMPNNRFLAERTGGTYSTLKVQPAELEDSGVYFCASDRGSTYNEQFFGPGTRLTVL.

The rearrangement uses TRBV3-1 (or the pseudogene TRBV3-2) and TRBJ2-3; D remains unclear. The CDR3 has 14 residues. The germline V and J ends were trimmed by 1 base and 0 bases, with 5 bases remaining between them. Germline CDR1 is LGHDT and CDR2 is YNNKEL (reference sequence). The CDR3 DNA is TGTGCCAGCAGCCAAGGCTTTAGCACAGATACGCAGTATTTT. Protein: CASSQGFSTDTQYF.

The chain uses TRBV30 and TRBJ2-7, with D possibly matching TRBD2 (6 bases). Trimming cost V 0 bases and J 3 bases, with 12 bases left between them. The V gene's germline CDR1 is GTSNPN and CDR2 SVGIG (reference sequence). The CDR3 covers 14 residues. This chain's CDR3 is CAWSVPRELYEQYF. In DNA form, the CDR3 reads TGTGCCTGGAGTGTACCCCGGGAGCTCTACGAGCAGTACTTC.

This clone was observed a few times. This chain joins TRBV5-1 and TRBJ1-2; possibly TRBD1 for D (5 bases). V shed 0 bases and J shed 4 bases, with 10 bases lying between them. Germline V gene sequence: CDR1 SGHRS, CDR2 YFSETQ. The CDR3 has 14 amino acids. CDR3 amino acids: CASSLDAGGYGYTF. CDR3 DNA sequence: TGCGCCAGCAGCTTGGACGCCGGGGGCTATGGCTACACCTTC.

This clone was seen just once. The DNA for the CDR3 is TGTGCCAGCAGCCTTACCCAGGGTATGGTGAACGAAAAACTGTTTTTT. Translated, it gives CASSLTQGMVNEKLFF. The chain joins TRBV5-8 to TRBJ1-4; tentative D call: TRBD1 (5 bases). Trimming pared 4 bases from V and 8 bases from J, leaving 21 bases between. There are 16 residues in the CDR3. The V gene's germline CDR1 is SGHTS and CDR2 YDEGEE.

As DNA, the CDR3 is TGTGCCAGCACCGAGGGCAATGAGCAGTTCTTC. Its protein is CASTEGNEQFF. This chain joins TRBV3-1 (or the pseudogene TRBV3-2) and TRBJ2-1, with D perhaps TRBD2 (5 bases). The CDR3 is 11 amino acids. V lost 7 bases, J lost 6 bases, and 7 bases lay in between. Germline V gives CDR1 LGHDT, CDR2 YNNKEL (reference sequence).

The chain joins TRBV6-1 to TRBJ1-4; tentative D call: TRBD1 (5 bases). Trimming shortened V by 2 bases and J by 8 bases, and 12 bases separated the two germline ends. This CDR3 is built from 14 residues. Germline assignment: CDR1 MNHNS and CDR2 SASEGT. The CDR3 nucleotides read TGTGCCAGCAGTGAAAGGGCAGGGAGAGAAAAACTGTTTTTT. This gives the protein CASSERAGREKLFF.

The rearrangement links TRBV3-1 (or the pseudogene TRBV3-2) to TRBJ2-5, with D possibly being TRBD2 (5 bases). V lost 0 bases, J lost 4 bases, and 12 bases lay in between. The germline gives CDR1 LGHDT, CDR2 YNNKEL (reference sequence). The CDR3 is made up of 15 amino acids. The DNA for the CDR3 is TGTGCCAGCAGCCAAGAAGCGGCCAGCCCAGAGACCCAGTACTTC. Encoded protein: CASSQEAASPETQYF.

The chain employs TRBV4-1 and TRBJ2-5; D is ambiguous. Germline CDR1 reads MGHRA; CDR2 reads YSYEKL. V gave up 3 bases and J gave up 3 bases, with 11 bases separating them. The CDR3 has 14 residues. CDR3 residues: CASSHIGGEETQYF. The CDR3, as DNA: TGCGCCAGCAGCCATATTGGTGGGGAAGAGACCCAGTACTTC.

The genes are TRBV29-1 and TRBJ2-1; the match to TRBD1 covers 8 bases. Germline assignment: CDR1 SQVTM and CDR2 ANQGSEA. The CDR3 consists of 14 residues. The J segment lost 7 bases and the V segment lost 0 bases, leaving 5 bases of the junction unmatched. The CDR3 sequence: CSVEDRTGKNEQFF. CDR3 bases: TGCAGCGTTGAAGATCGGACAGGGAAGAATGAGCAGTTCTTC.

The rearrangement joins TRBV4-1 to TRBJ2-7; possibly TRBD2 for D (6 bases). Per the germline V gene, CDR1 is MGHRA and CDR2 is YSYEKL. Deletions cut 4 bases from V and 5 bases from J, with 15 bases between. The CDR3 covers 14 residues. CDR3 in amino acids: CASSPGGGMDEQYF. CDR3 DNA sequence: TGCGCCAGCAGCCCTGGTGGGGGGATGGACGAGCAGTACTTC.